The rows below give T cell receptor beta chains drawn from one sample of a study of OX40 agonist ivuxolimab in advanced cancers. Assay: immunoSEQ multiplex PCR; the TCRdb copy retains only in-frame clones and omits some. The sample has around 50,000 clones; more than 85% are singletons. Here the sequenced sample was CD4+ or CD8+ T cells sorted from blood, taken in a trial of the OX40 agonist ivuxolimab. The receptors were sampled from an adult with an advanced solid tumor such as melanoma, head and neck, liver or kidney cancer. The CDR3 runs from the conserved cysteine through the conserved F or W. D genes are given only for firm matches. Clone size is shown for a subset of rows, as once, few, many or a class of expanded clone.

cdr3_nt: TGTGCCAGCAGTCCGGGATCAACAGGGTATAGCAATCAGCCCCAGCATTTT; cdr3_aa: CASSPGSTGYSNQPQHF; d_call: -; v_call: TRBV28; clone_size: -; j_call: TRBJ1-5
cdr3_nt: TGCGCCAGCAGCTTGGTTACAGATACGCAGTATTTT; cdr3_aa: CASSLVTDTQYF; d_call: -; v_call: TRBV5-1; clone_size: -; j_call: TRBJ2-3
cdr3_nt: TGCGCCAGCAGCTTGGGGGTGGGGGCCTACGAGCAGTACTTC; cdr3_aa: CASSLGVGAYEQYF; d_call: -; v_call: TRBV5-1; clone_size: -; j_call: TRBJ2-7
cdr3_nt: TGTGCCATCAGTGAGTCCAGTACTGGAAATGAGCAGTTCTTC; cdr3_aa: CAISESSTGNEQFF; d_call: -; v_call: TRBV10-3; clone_size: -; j_call: TRBJ2-1
cdr3_nt: TGCGCCAGCAGCGGGACAGGGGATAGGGGTACTGAAGCTTTCTTT; cdr3_aa: CASSGTGDRGTEAFF; d_call: TRBD1; v_call: TRBV5-1; clone_size: once; j_call: TRBJ1-1
cdr3_nt: TGTGCCACCAGCAGAGATCGAGATACGCAGTATTTT; cdr3_aa: CATSRDRDTQYF; d_call: -; v_call: TRBV15; clone_size: -; j_call: TRBJ2-3
cdr3_nt: TGTGCCAGCAGTGGCCTGAACACCGGGGAGCTGTTTTTT; cdr3_aa: CASSGLNTGELFF; d_call: -; v_call: TRBV6-1; clone_size: -; j_call: TRBJ2-2
cdr3_nt: TGTGCCTCTCTAGCGGGGGGAGCTTACAATGAGCAGTTCTTC; cdr3_aa: CASLAGGAYNEQFF; d_call: TRBD2; v_call: TRBV28; clone_size: once; j_call: TRBJ2-1
cdr3_nt: TGTGCCAGCAGCTTTGAATTGGCCTACGAGCAGTACTTC; cdr3_aa: CASSFELAYEQYF; d_call: -; v_call: TRBV7-9; clone_size: -; j_call: TRBJ2-7
cdr3_nt: TGTGCCAGCAGCCCTTGGGGACAGGGGTCAAACGAGCAGTACTTC; cdr3_aa: CASSPWGQGSNEQYF; d_call: TRBD1; v_call: TRBV11-2; clone_size: once; j_call: TRBJ2-7
cdr3_nt: TGTGCCAGCAGTGAAGGCCAGCAAGAGACCCAGTACTTC; cdr3_aa: CASSEGQQETQYF; d_call: -; v_call: TRBV2; clone_size: -; j_call: TRBJ2-5
cdr3_nt: TGCGCCAGCAGCTTGGGGCTCAGGGCCTACGAGCAGTACTTC; cdr3_aa: CASSLGLRAYEQYF; d_call: -; v_call: TRBV5-1; clone_size: -; j_call: TRBJ2-7
cdr3_nt: TGCGCCAGCAGCTTAAGGGACCTTCTTGGAGAGCAGTACTTC; cdr3_aa: CASSLRDLLGEQYF; d_call: -; v_call: TRBV5-1; clone_size: once; j_call: TRBJ2-7
cdr3_nt: TGTGCCAGCAGCTTATCCGGGGAGCTGTTTTTT; cdr3_aa: CASSLSGELFF; d_call: -; v_call: TRBV7-3; clone_size: -; j_call: TRBJ2-2
cdr3_nt: TGTGCCAGCAGCGTAGTCGGGAGGGCAGAGACCCAGTACTTC; cdr3_aa: CASSVVGRAETQYF; d_call: TRBD2; v_call: TRBV9; clone_size: -; j_call: TRBJ2-5
cdr3_nt: TGCGCCAGCAGCCGAGTCCCGGACAACACAGATACGCAGTATTTT; cdr3_aa: CASSRVPDNTDTQYF; d_call: -; v_call: TRBV5-1; clone_size: -; j_call: TRBJ2-3
cdr3_nt: TGTGCCACCAGCTACTACAGGGGGCCCCAGCATTTT; cdr3_aa: CATSYYRGPQHF; d_call: TRBD1; v_call: TRBV15; clone_size: once; j_call: TRBJ1-5
cdr3_nt: TGTGCCAGCAGCGAGGGACAGGGGAAAGGCTACACCTTC; cdr3_aa: CASSEGQGKGYTF; d_call: -; v_call: TRBV21-1; clone_size: -; j_call: TRBJ1-2
cdr3_nt: TGTGCCAGCAGTTACTCGGGGCCCACTGAAGCTTTCTTT; cdr3_aa: CASSYSGPTEAFF; d_call: -; v_call: TRBV6-6; clone_size: once; j_call: TRBJ1-1
cdr3_nt: TGTGCCAGCTCGGGACTAGCGGGAGGGGTCGATGAGCAGTTCTTC; cdr3_aa: CASSGLAGGVDEQFF; d_call: TRBD2; v_call: TRBV18; clone_size: once; j_call: TRBJ2-1
cdr3_nt: TGTGCCACCAGCGCCCGGACGAAGGGCGAGCAGTACTTC; cdr3_aa: CATSARTKGEQYF; d_call: -; v_call: TRBV15; clone_size: -; j_call: TRBJ2-7
cdr3_nt: TGTGCCAGCTCACGGACTAGCGGGGGCCAATACAATGAGCAGTTCTTC; cdr3_aa: CASSRTSGGQYNEQFF; d_call: TRBD2; v_call: TRBV18; clone_size: -; j_call: TRBJ2-1